Presented here are 7 T cell receptor beta chains from one specimen sequenced in a study of cytomegalovirus exposure and HLA in healthy donors. It was with 60 Vbeta and 13 Jbeta primers that the PCR ran. Assay: immunoSEQ multiplex PCR; the TCRdb copy retains only in-frame clones and omits some. The table lists about 110,000 clones, 65% to 90% of them singletons. Sequencing was done on a sample of PBMCs. All receptors come from a woman aged 25 to 39 in good health and CMV-seronegative.

This chain uses TRBV2 with TRBJ2-1; 7 positions agree with TRBD2. This CDR3 contains 12 residues. From germline, CDR1 is SNHLY and CDR2 FYNNEI. J lost 7 bases, V lost 4 bases, and 1 base had no gene match. The CDR3 DNA reads as TGTGCCAGCAGTGCCGGGGGGAATGAGCAGTTCTTC. Protein: CASSAGGNEQFF.

This chain uses TRBV10-3 with TRBJ2-3, with no clear D. V gave up 0 bases and J gave up 1 base, with 5 bases separating them. The CDR3 is 14 amino acids. The germline gives CDR1 ENHRY, CDR2 SYGVKD. The CDR3 DNA follows: TGTGCCATCAGTGAGTCCCGTGGCACAGATACGCAGTATTTT. It encodes CAISESRGTDTQYF.

V gene TRBV19 combines with J gene TRBJ1-5, with TRBD1 matching over 9 bases. Germline-derived CDR1 and CDR2 are LNHDA and SQIVND (reference sequence). J gave up 7 bases and V 4 bases, and 11 bases lay outside the gene matches. The CDR3 covers 16 residues. In nucleotides, the CDR3 is TGTGCCAGTAGTACATCCCGGGGACAGGGAAGGCAGCCCCAGCATTTT. It is translated as CASSTSRGQGRQPQHF.

This chain links TRBV9 with TRBJ2-1; D not resolved. Trimming took 7 bases from V and 8 from J, leaving 13 bases between them. The CDR3 runs 12 residues. The V gene's germline CDR1 is SGDLS and CDR2 YYNGEE. For the CDR3, the DNA is TGTGCCAGCGGGCGACAATTGGATGAGCAGTTCTTC. Protein product: CASGRQLDEQFF.

The rearrangement uses TRBV29-1 and TRBJ2-2; TRBD1 might be the D (6 bases). V lost 6 bases to trimming and J lost 2 bases, with 16 bases between them. The CDR3 contains 15 residues. Germline V lookup: CDR1 SQVTM, CDR2 ANQGSEA. Here the CDR3 reads CSVTGPDSNTGELFF. CDR3 bases: TGCAGCGTCACCGGCCCGGACAGTAACACCGGGGAGCTGTTTTTT.

The CDR3 here is CATTGLGGGPSTYEQYF. The CDR3 nucleotides read TGTGCCACCACCGGGCTGGGGGGAGGGCCTTCCACCTACGAGCAGTACTTC. V usage is TRBV28 and J usage is TRBJ2-7; TRBD2 aligns across 7 bases. The V and J ends lost 10 bases and 2 bases, in that order; junction bases with no gene match: 20. CDR3 length: 17 amino acids. Germline CDR1 is MDHEN and CDR2 is SYDVKM.

The chain carries TRBV5-4 and TRBJ2-7; 9 nucleotides line up with TRBD2. V lost 0 bases, J lost 6 bases, and 4 bases stayed unmatched. The germline V gene has CDR1 SGHNT and CDR2 YYREEE (reference sequence). The CDR3 is made up of 14 amino acids. The CDR3 loop reads CASSLGGRAGEQYF. DNA of the CDR3: TGTGCCAGCAGCTTGGGCGGGAGGGCGGGCGAGCAGTACTTC.